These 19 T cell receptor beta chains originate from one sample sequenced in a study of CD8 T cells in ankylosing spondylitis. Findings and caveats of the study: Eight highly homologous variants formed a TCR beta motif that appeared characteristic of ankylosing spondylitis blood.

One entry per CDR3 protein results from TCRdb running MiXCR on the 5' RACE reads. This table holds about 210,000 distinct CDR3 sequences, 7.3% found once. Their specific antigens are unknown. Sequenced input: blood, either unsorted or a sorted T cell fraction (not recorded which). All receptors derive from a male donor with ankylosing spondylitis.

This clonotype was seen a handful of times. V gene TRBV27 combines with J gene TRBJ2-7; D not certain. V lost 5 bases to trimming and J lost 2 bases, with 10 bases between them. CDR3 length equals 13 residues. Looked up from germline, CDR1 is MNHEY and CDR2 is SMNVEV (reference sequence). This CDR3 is CASSASATYEQYF. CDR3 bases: TGTGCCAGCAGTGCCAGTGCCACCTACGAGCAGTACTTC.

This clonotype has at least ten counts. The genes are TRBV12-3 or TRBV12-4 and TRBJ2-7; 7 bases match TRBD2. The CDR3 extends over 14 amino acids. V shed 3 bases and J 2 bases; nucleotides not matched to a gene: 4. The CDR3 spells CASSLGAGAYEQYF. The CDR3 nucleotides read TGTGCCAGCAGTTTGGGTGCGGGAGCCTACGAGCAGTACTTC.

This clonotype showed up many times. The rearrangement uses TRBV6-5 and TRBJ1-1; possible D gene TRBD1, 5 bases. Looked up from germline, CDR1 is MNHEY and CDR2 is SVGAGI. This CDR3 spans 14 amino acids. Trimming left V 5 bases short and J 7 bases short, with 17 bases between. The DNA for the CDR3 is TGTGCCAGCAGTCCTCGACAGCTGCTTCTTGAAGCTTTCTTT. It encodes CASSPRQLLLEAFF.

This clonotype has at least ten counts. The CDR3 protein is CASSDIAVRNEQFF. CDR3 DNA sequence: TGTGCCAGCAGCGACATAGCGGTTCGAAATGAGCAGTTCTTC. The J gene is TRBJ2-1, the V gene TRBV13; D possibly corresponds to TRBD2 (6 bases). This CDR3 is built from 14 residues. V was cut by 5 bases and J by 7 bases, with 15 bases left in between. CDR1 PRHDT and CDR2 FYEKMQ come from the germline V gene (reference sequence).

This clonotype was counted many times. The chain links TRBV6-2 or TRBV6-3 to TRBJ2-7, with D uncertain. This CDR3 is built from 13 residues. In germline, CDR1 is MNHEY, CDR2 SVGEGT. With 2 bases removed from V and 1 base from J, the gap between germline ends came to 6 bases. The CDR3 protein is CASSYVQSYEQYF. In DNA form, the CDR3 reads TGTGCCAGCAGTTACGTGCAGTCCTACGAGCAGTACTTC.

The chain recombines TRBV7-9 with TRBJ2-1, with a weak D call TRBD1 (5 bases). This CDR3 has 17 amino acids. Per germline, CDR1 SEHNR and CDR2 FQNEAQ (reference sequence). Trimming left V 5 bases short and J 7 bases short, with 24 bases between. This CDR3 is CASSQSQPDSHGNEQFF. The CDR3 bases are TGTGCCAGCAGCCAGAGCCAGCCTGACAGCCACGGGAATGAGCAGTTCTTC.

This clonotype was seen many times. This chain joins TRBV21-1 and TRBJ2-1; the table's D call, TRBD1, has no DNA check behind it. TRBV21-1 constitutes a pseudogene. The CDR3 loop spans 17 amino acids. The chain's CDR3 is CASSKGLRDRVIYEQFF. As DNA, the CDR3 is TGTGCCAGCAGCAAAGGCCTCCGGGACAGGGTAATTTATGAGCAGTTCTTC.

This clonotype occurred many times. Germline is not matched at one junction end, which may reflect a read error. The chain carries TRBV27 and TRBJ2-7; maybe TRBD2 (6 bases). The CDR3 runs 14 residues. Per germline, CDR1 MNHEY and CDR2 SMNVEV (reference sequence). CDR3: CASSLRDGSYEQYF. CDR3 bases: TGCGCCAGCAGCCTGCGGGACGGTTCCTACGAGCAGTACTTC.

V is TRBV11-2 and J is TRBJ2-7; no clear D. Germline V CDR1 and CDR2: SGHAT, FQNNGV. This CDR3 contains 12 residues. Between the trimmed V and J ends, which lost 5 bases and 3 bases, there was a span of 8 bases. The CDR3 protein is CASSHVHYEQYF. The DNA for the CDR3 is TGTGCCAGCAGCCATGTACACTACGAGCAGTACTTC.

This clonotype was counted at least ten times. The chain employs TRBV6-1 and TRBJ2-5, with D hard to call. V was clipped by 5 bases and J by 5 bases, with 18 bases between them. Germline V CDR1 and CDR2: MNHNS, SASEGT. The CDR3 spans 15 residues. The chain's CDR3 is CASSRPTSLGETQYF. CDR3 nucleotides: TGTGCCAGCAGTAGACCCACCAGTCTTGGGGAGACCCAGTACTTC.

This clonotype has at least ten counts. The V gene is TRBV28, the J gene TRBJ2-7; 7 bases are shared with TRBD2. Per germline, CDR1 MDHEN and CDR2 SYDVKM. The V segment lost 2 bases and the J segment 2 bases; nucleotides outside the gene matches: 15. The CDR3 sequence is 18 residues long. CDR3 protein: CASSLRVGRPAVAYEQYF. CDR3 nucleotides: TGTGCCAGCAGTTTACGGGTCGGGAGGCCCGCGGTCGCCTACGAGCAGTACTTC. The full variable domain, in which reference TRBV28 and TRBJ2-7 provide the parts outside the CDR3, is DVKVTQSSRYLVKRTGEKVFLECVQDMDHENMFWYRQDPGLGLRLIYFSYDVKMKEKGDIPEGYSVSREKKERFSLILESASTNQTSMYLCASSLRVGRPAVAYEQYFGPGTRLTVT.

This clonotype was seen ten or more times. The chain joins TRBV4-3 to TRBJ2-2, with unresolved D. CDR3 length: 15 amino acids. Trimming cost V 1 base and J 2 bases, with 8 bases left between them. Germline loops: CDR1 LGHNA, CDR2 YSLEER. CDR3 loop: CASSQGVLNTGELFF. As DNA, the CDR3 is TGCGCCAGCAGCCAAGGCGTCTTAAACACCGGGGAGCTGTTTTTT.

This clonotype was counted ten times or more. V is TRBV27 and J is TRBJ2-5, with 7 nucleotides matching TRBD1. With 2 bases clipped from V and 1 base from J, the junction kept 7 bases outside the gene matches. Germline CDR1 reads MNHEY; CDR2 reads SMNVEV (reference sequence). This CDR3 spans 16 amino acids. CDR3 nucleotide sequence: TGTGCCAGCAGTTTAAGGGGGCTAAGGGGCCAAGAGACCCAGTACTTC. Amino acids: CASSLRGLRGQETQYF.

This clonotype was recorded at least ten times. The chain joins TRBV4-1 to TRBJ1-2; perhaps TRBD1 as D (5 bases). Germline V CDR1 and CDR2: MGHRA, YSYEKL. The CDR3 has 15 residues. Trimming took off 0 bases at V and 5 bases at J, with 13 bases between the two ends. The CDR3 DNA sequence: TGCGCCAGCAGCCAAGAAGGGGTTCGTTTGTATGGCTACACCTTC. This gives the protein CASSQEGVRLYGYTF.

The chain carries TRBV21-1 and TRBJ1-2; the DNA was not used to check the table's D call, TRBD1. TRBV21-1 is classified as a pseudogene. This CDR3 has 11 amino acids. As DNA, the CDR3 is TGTGCCAGCGGGACAGATTATGGCTACACCTTC. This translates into CASGTDYGYTF.

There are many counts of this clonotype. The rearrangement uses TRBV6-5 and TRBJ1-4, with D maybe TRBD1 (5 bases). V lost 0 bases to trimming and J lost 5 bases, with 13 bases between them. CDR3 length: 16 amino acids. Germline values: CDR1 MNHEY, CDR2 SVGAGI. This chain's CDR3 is CASSYSLGASNEKLFF. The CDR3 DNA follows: TGTGCCAGCAGTTACTCCCTAGGGGCCTCGAATGAAAAACTGTTTTTT.

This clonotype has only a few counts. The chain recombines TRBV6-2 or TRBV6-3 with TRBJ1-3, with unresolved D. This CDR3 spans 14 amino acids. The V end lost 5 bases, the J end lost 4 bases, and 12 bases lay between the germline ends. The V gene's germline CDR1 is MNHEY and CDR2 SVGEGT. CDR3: CASSKRTFGNTIYF. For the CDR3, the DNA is TGTGCCAGCAGTAAAAGGACGTTCGGAAACACCATATATTTT.

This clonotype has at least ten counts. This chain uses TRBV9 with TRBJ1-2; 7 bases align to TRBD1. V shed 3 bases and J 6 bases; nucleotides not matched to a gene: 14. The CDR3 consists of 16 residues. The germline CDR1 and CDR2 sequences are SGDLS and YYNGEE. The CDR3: CASSAFSSTGVDGYTF. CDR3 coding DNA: TGTGCCAGCAGCGCGTTTTCGTCCACAGGGGTCGATGGCTACACCTTC.

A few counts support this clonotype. CDR3 coding DNA: TGTGCCAGCATCGGGGCCGGGACTAGAGCTAACAATGAGCAGTTCTTC. Amino acids: CASIGAGTRANNEQFF. This chain joins TRBV7-6 and TRBJ2-1, with 8 bases that match TRBD2. This CDR3 has 16 residues. In germline, CDR1 is SGHVS, CDR2 FNYEAQ. V shed 7 bases and J 5 bases; nucleotides not matched to a gene: 13.